This is a list of T cell receptor beta chains from one sample in a study of blood T cell repertoires in COVID-19. The data were produced by immunoSEQ multiplex PCR, yet TCRdb's version contains in-frame clones alone and is incomplete. The sample contains under 250,000 clones, more than 75% of which appear only once. Sequenced sample: peripheral blood. These receptors originate from a woman in her 70s with COVID-19, enrolled during active disease. CDR3s include the opening cysteine and the closing phenylalanine or tryptophan. D genes are given only for firm matches. Some rows mark clone size as missing; the rest say once, few, many or name a class of expanded clone.

clone size	V gene	D gene	J gene	CDR3 protein	CDR3 DNA
-	TRBV5-6	TRBD2	TRBJ2-3	CASSFESLFGGSGTDTQYF	TGTGCCAGCAGCTTTGAATCTCTTTTCGGCGGGAGCGGCACAGATACGCAGTATTTT
-	TRBV7-9	-	TRBJ1-1	CASSKQRVNTEAFF	TGTGCCAGCAGCAAACAGAGGGTAAACACTGAAGCTTTCTTT
-	TRBV5-8	TRBD2	TRBJ2-5	CASSPRLAGGWVETQYF	TGTGCCAGCAGCCCCCGACTAGCGGGGGGGTGGGTGGAGACCCAGTACTTC
-	TRBV5-8	TRBD1	TRBJ1-5	CASSLGDRGDGQPQHF	TGTGCCAGCAGCTTGGGGGACAGGGGTGATGGTCAGCCCCAGCATTTT
once	TRBV5-1	TRBD2	TRBJ2-7	CASSLGGDPVYEQYF	TGCGCCAGCAGCCTGGGGGGGGACCCTGTCTACGAGCAGTACTTC
-	TRBV5-1	TRBD1	TRBJ2-7	CASNPGQGWEQYF	TGCGCCAGCAACCCGGGACAGGGGTGGGAGCAGTACTTC
-	TRBV5-1	-	TRBJ1-3	CASSLGVGSAGNTIYF	TGCGCCAGCAGCTTGGGAGTTGGTTCCGCTGGAAACACCATATATTTT
-	TRBV4-2	TRBD1	TRBJ1-2	CASSQERGQGYGYTF	TGTGCCAGCAGCCAAGAAAGGGGGCAGGGCTATGGCTACACCTTC
-	TRBV10-3	TRBD1	TRBJ1-3	CAISETNGDSSGNTIYF	TGTGCCATCAGTGAGACAAACGGGGACAGCTCTGGAAACACCATATATTTT
-	TRBV2	-	TRBJ1-4	CASSPDGRREKLFF	TGTGCCAGCAGTCCTGACGGGAGGAGGGAAAAACTGTTTTTT
once	TRBV19	TRBD1	TRBJ1-4	CASSSGTANEKLFF	TGTGCCAGTAGCTCGGGGACAGCTAATGAAAAACTGTTTTTT
-	TRBV19	TRBD2	TRBJ2-7	CASSRSPVAGGTSYEQYF	TGTGCCAGTAGTAGAAGCCCAGTAGCGGGAGGCACCTCCTACGAGCAGTACTTC
-	TRBV19	-	TRBJ1-1	CASSIGGSNTEAFF	TGTGCCAGTAGTATTGGGGGCAGTAACACTGAAGCTTTCTTT
-	TRBV4-3	-	TRBJ1-4	CASSPLSREKLFF	TGCGCCAGCAGCCCGCTATCCCGGGAAAAACTGTTTTTT
-	TRBV6-5	-	TRBJ2-7	CASRDRTYEQYF	TGTGCCAGCAGAGACAGAACCTACGAGCAGTACTTC
-	TRBV3-1/TRBV3-2	-	TRBJ1-1	CASSQAAHREAFF	TGTGCCAGCAGCCAAGCAGCGCATCGGGAAGCTTTCTTT
few	TRBV9	TRBD1	TRBJ1-6	CASSRGQGLSYNSPLHF	TGTGCCAGCAGCCGGGGACAGGGTCTCTCCTATAATTCACCCCTCCACTTT
-	TRBV9	-	TRBJ1-2	CASSADTGYSGYTF	TGTGCCAGTAGCGCCGATACAGGGTATAGTGGCTACACCTTC